This is a list of T cell receptor beta chains from one sample in a study of T cells in Graves' hyperthyroidism and ophthalmopathy. MiXCR, applied by TCRdb to the multiplex PCR reads, yields one record per CDR3 protein. The repertoire consists of around 430,000 distinct CDR3 sequences, with 15% occurring once and the leading ten covering less than 35%. Sequencing input: blood. These receptor sequences come from a young woman with Graves' hyperthyroidism. The CDR3 runs from the conserved cysteine through the conserved F or W. The order of the fields is clone size, J gene, D gene, V gene, CDR3 DNA, CDR3 protein. D genes are given only for firm matches. Rows may omit the clone size; those that give it use once, few, many or a size class.

few	TRBJ2-7	TRBD1	TRBV10-3	TGTGCCATGGCCCGAGCGGGACAGGGGGCTGACGAGCAGTACTTC	CAMARAGQGADEQYF
few	TRBJ2-3	.	TRBV9	TGTGCCAGCAGCGCCCAGGGGACTATAAGCACAGATACGCAGTATTTT	CASSAQGTISTDTQYF
many	TRBJ2-7	.	TRBV28	TGTGCCAGCAAGGGCCTGCGGGGCCTCCACGAGCAGTACTTC	CASKGLRGLHEQYF
.	TRBJ2-7	.	TRBV9	TGTGCCAGCAGCTCAGATGCCTACGAGCAGTACTTC	CASSSDAYEQYF
.	TRBJ2-7	.	TRBV6-6	TGTGCCAGCAGTTACCACCAGACAGACCTCTACGAGCAGTACTTC	CASSYHQTDLYEQYF
many	TRBJ1-1	.	TRBV3-1	TGTGCCAGCAGCCGGGATTACACTGAAGCTTTCTTT	CASSRDYTEAFF
.	TRBJ2-4	.	TRBV20-1	TGCAGTGCACCCCCTGAAGCCAAAAACATTCAGTACTTC	CSAPPEAKNIQYF
once	TRBJ1-3	.	TRBV19	TGTGCCAGTAGTATGGGCGGAAGCTCTGGAAACACCATATATTTT	CASSMGGSSGNTIYF
many	TRBJ1-1	.	TRBV30	TGTGCCTGGAGCAGTGAAGGAATGAACACTGAAGCTTTCTTT	CAWSSEGMNTEAFF
many	TRBJ2-7	TRBD2	TRBV20-1	TGCAGTGCTAGCCGTGGACTAGCGCTTGCCTACGAGCAGTACTTC	CSASRGLALAYEQYF
many	TRBJ2-7	.	TRBV20-1	TGCAGTGCTGGTGACACAACTTACTCCTACGAGCAGTACTTC	CSAGDTTYSYEQYF
.	TRBJ2-7	.	TRBV20-1	TGCAGTGCTAGAGACAGGACGGTCTCCTACGAGCAGTACTTC	CSARDRTVSYEQYF
many	TRBJ1-5	.	TRBV3-1	TGTGCCAGCAGCCAAGGAGTACAAGCTAATCAGCCCCAGCATTTT	CASSQGVQANQPQHF
many	TRBJ2-1	.	TRBV7-2	TGTGCCAGCAGCCACAGCTACAATGAGCAGTTCTTC	CASSHSYNEQFF
many	TRBJ2-1	.	TRBV18	TGTGCCAGCTCACCAGTAGCCAATGAGCAGTTCTTC	CASSPVANEQFF
.	TRBJ1-2	TRBD1	TRBV10-3	TGTGCCATCAGTCGCGGACAGGGAAACTATGGCTACACCTTC	CAISRGQGNYGYTF